The 24 T cell receptor beta chains presented below share a single source sample, sequenced in a study of OX40 agonist ivuxolimab in advanced cancers. The data were produced by immunoSEQ multiplex PCR, yet TCRdb's version contains in-frame clones alone and is incomplete. The sample records 20,000 to 25,000 clones, approximately 90% being singletons. Material: CD4+ or CD8+ T cells sorted from blood, obtained in a trial of the OX40 agonist ivuxolimab. All receptors come from an adult with an advanced solid tumor such as melanoma, head and neck, liver or kidney cancer.

This clone occurred a few times. This chain uses TRBV7-6 with TRBJ1-5; D is uncertain. Trimming cost V 1 base and J 7 bases, with 8 bases left between them. The CDR3 has 13 residues. Looked up from germline, CDR1 is SGHVS and CDR2 is FNYEAQ. CDR3 nucleotide sequence: TGTGCCAGCAGCTTAGGGGAGGGACAGCCCCAGCATTTT. Its protein product is CASSLGEGQPQHF.

The chain recombines TRBV6-6 with TRBJ2-7; 10 nucleotides line up with TRBD2. Germline CDR1 and CDR2: MNHNY and SVGAGI (reference sequence). This CDR3 has 15 amino acids. After removal of 2 bases from V and 2 bases from J, the junction contained 3 bases not matched to a gene. This chain's CDR3 is CASSYRTSGTYEQYF. The CDR3 coding sequence is TGTGCCAGCAGTTACCGGACTAGCGGAACCTACGAGCAGTACTTC.

The chain employs TRBV30 and TRBJ2-3; TRBD2 matches at 10 bases. Germline trimming cut 0 bases from V and 6 bases from J; bases unmatched to any gene: 3. The CDR3 is 14 residues long. Germline CDR1 GTSNPN, CDR2 SVGIG (reference sequence). CDR3 amino acids: CAWSVVAGGDTQYF. The CDR3 nucleotides read TGTGCCTGGAGTGTCGTAGCGGGGGGCGATACGCAGTATTTT.

This sequence joins TRBV11-3 and TRBJ2-3; 12 nucleotides line up with TRBD1. The CDR3 covers 16 residues. The V gene end was trimmed by 2 bases and the J gene end by 5 bases; junction bases not matched to a gene: 5. Germline CDR1 reads SGHNT; CDR2 reads YENEEA. The CDR3 reads CASSLTGTGGEDTQYF. Written as DNA, the CDR3 is TGTGCCAGCAGCTTAACCGGGACAGGGGGCGAAGATACGCAGTATTTT.

The chain joins TRBV4-1 to TRBJ1-1; D call uncertain. CDR3 length: 14 residues. V lost 1 base and J lost 1, with 7 bases in between. Germline assignment: CDR1 MGHRA and CDR2 YSYEKL. The CDR3 protein is CASSQAGSNTEAFF. CDR3 nucleotide sequence: TGCGCCAGCAGCCAAGCCGGTTCGAACACTGAAGCTTTCTTT.

The chain has TRBV19 and TRBJ2-7; TRBD2 matches at 7 bases. The V gene's germline CDR1 is LNHDA and CDR2 SQIVND (reference sequence). With V trimmed by 0 bases and J by 6 bases, 8 bases remained unmatched. The CDR3 extends over 15 amino acids. CDR3 sequence reads: CASSIDDGGSPEQYF. The CDR3 bases are TGTGCCAGTAGTATAGATGACGGGGGGTCCCCCGAGCAGTACTTC. The full variable domain, completed using reference TRBV19 and TRBJ2-7, is DGGITQSPKYLFRKEGQNVTLSCEQNLNHDAMYWYRQDPGQGLRLIYYSQIVNDFQKGDIAEGYSVSREKKESFPLTVTSAQKNPTAFYLCASSIDDGGSPEQYFGPGTRLTVT.

The rearrangement links TRBV27 to TRBJ1-5, with a tentative D call TRBD1 (6 bases). The CDR3 is 12 amino acids. Between the trimmed V and J ends, which lost 8 bases and 5 bases, there was a span of 10 bases. Germline V gene sequence: CDR1 MNHEY, CDR2 SMNVEV (reference sequence). CDR3 bases: TGTGCCAGCCGAGGGGGACATCAGCCCCAGCATTTT. This codes for CASRGGHQPQHF.

The rearrangement uses TRBV27 and TRBJ2-1; D is perhaps TRBD2 (6 bases). Trimming removed 3 bases from V and 0 bases from J, with 6 bases in between. Per germline, CDR1 MNHEY and CDR2 SMNVEV (reference sequence). The length of the CDR3 is 14 residues. The CDR3 DNA reads TGTGCCAGCAGTTTCGGGGGCTCCTACAATGAGCAGTTCTTC. Translated: CASSFGGSYNEQFF.

V and J are TRBV2 and TRBJ2-7; 7 nucleotides line up with TRBD1. CDR1 SNHLY and CDR2 FYNNEI come from the germline V gene. The CDR3 covers 16 residues. V shed 0 bases and J 2 bases; nucleotides not matched to a gene: 7. The CDR3 DNA sequence: TGTGCCAGCAGTGAAGCAGTGAGGGGGCAGACCTACGAGCAGTACTTC. It translates to CASSEAVRGQTYEQYF.

The chain combines TRBV30 with TRBJ2-7; either TRBD1 or TRBD2 may fit D (5 bases each). The CDR3 is 16 amino acids. Germline CDR1 reads GTSNPN; CDR2 reads SVGIG (reference sequence). With 4 bases removed from V and 3 bases from J, the gap between germline ends came to 22 bases. Here the CDR3 DNA reads TGTGCCTGGACCCCACCTCCGGGACCCCTTGACTACGAGCAGTACTTC. Translating it yields CAWTPPPGPLDYEQYF.

This sequence joins TRBV28 and TRBJ2-3; D is undetermined. V was shortened by 5 bases and J by 5 bases, with 11 bases between the two germline ends. CDR1 is MDHEN and CDR2 is SYDVKM in the germline V gene. The CDR3 sequence is 13 residues long. The CDR3 coding sequence is TGTGCCAGCAGTGCCCTTAGAGTAGATACGCAGTATTTT. Protein sequence: CASSALRVDTQYF.

This clone has more than one count but fewer than ten. The genes are TRBV28 and TRBJ2-3, with 9 bases matching TRBD2. From germline, CDR1 is MDHEN and CDR2 SYDVKM. The CDR3 is made up of 16 amino acids. Trimming removed 8 bases from V and 5 bases from J; junction bases left unmatched: 14. In DNA, the CDR3 is TGTGCCAGCCAATGGTTTGCCGCGGGAGGGATAGATACGCAGTATTTT. It translates to CASQWFAAGGIDTQYF.

The chain is built from TRBV6-5 and TRBJ2-1, with D possibly being TRBD1 or TRBD2 (5 bases each). Per germline, CDR1 MNHEY and CDR2 SVGAGI. The V end lost 3 bases, the J end lost 4 bases, and 13 bases lay between the germline ends. This CDR3 has 15 residues. CDR3 amino acids: CASSYPGTKYNEQFF. In DNA, the CDR3 is TGTGCCAGCAGTTATCCCGGGACGAAATACAATGAGCAGTTCTTC.

In this sample, this clone turned up once. This sequence joins TRBV27 and TRBJ2-7; TRBD2 might be the D (5 bases). This CDR3 is 13 amino acids long. Germline assignment: CDR1 MNHEY and CDR2 SMNVEV (reference sequence). V shed 11 bases and J shed 3 bases, with 17 bases lying between them. The CDR3 DNA follows: TGTGCCTCCCGCGAGGGCGTTGACTACGAGCAGTACTTC. Protein: CASREGVDYEQYF.

The chain carries TRBV7-3 and TRBJ2-1, with a tentative D call TRBD2 (7 bases). Germline values: CDR1 SGHTA, CDR2 FQGTGA. The CDR3 loop spans 15 amino acids. V lost 5 bases, J lost 5 bases, and 16 bases lay in between. In nucleotides, the CDR3 is TGTGCCAGCAGCCATTTTGGGGGGGGGCACAATGAGCAGTTCTTC. Protein product: CASSHFGGGHNEQFF.

The chain links TRBV6-1 to TRBJ2-2; D tentatively fits TRBD1 or TRBD2 (6 bases each). In germline, CDR1 is MNHNS, CDR2 SASEGT. The CDR3 is 14 residues long. The germline V and J ends were trimmed by 8 bases and 3 bases, with 13 bases remaining between them. The CDR3 loop is CASRGQPDTGELFF. As DNA, the CDR3 is TGTGCCAGCCGGGGGCAGCCTGACACCGGGGAGCTGTTTTTT.

This chain joins TRBV19 and TRBJ2-5; 9 nucleotides match TRBD1. Germline CDR1 LNHDA, CDR2 SQIVND (reference sequence). There are 15 residues in the CDR3. The trim removed 3 bases at V and 3 bases at J, leaving 5 bases unmatched. CDR3 bases: TGTGCCAGTAGTATCGGAGACAGGGGGAAAGAGACCCAGTACTTC. It yields the protein CASSIGDRGKETQYF.

The chain combines TRBV27 with TRBJ1-5; TRBD1 might be the D (5 bases). The germline CDR1 and CDR2 sequences are MNHEY and SMNVEV (reference sequence). CDR3 length: 14 amino acids. Trimming took off 6 bases at V and 4 bases at J, with 13 bases between the two ends. CDR3 bases: TGTGCCAGCAGGCAGGGTGGGTTTAATCAGCCCCAGCATTTT. It translates to CASRQGGFNQPQHF.

The chain is built from TRBV7-6 and TRBJ1-5; D remains ambiguous. Germline V lookup: CDR1 SGHVS, CDR2 FNYEAQ. The CDR3 runs to 15 residues. Trimming left V 5 bases short and J 7 bases short, with 18 bases between. The chain's CDR3 is CASSLAGFENQPQHF. The CDR3, as DNA: TGTGCCAGCAGCCTCGCCGGGTTCGAGAACCAGCCCCAGCATTTT.

The gene calls are TRBV9 and TRBJ2-7; D unresolved. This CDR3 comprises 9 residues. Trimming took 8 bases from V and 5 from J, leaving 5 bases between them. Germline CDR1 SGDLS, CDR2 YYNGEE. The CDR3 protein is CASGDEQYF. Written as DNA, the CDR3 is TGTGCCAGTGGGGACGAGCAGTACTTC.

The chain carries TRBV4-2 and TRBJ2-7, with 8 positions matching TRBD1. CDR3 length: 14 residues. Germline trimming cut 8 bases from V and 4 bases from J; bases unmatched to any gene: 10. Germline V CDR1 and CDR2: LGHNA, YNFKEQ. CDR3: CASSRRTGLYEQYF. The DNA of the CDR3 is TGTGCCAGCTCCCGTAGGACAGGGTTATACGAGCAGTACTTC.

V is TRBV18 and J is TRBJ2-7; D may be TRBD1 (6 bases). From germline, CDR1 is KGHSH and CDR2 LQKENI. The length of the CDR3 is 14 residues. The V end was cut by 3 bases, the J end by 3 bases, with 12 bases between. CDR3: CASSPATGDYEQYF. Here the CDR3 DNA reads TGTGCCAGCTCACCGGCGACAGGAGACTACGAGCAGTACTTC.

The chain uses TRBV28 and TRBJ2-1; D gene ambiguous. The CDR3 extends over 18 amino acids. V dropped 2 bases and J dropped 2 bases, with 19 bases sitting between them. In germline, CDR1 is MDHEN, CDR2 SYDVKM. The CDR3 sequence is CASSLLVNKGKAYNEQFF. DNA for the CDR3: TGTGCCAGCAGTTTACTGGTAAACAAGGGAAAGGCCTACAATGAGCAGTTCTTC.

The chain joins TRBV6-5 to TRBJ2-1; 7 bases agree with TRBD1. V gave up 10 bases and J gave up 8 bases; unmatched junction bases: 8. Looked up from germline, CDR1 is MNHEY and CDR2 is SVGAGI. The CDR3 is made up of 12 amino acids. The DNA of the CDR3 is TGTGCCACCTCGACAGGGTGGGATGAGCAGTTCTTC. It yields the protein CATSTGWDEQFF.